Listed here are 21 T cell receptor beta chains from one sample, sequenced in a study of OX40 agonist ivuxolimab in advanced cancers. Data came from immunoSEQ multiplex PCR; TCRdb stores just in-frame clones and leaves some out. Here the sample spans roughly 100,000 clones, about nine tenths being singletons. The source material was CD4+ or CD8+ T cells sorted from blood, sampled in a trial of the OX40 agonist ivuxolimab. The receptor set was obtained from an adult with an advanced solid tumor such as melanoma, head and neck, liver or kidney cancer.

The chain employs TRBV18 and TRBJ2-7; possible D gene TRBD1, 6 bases. This CDR3 spans 14 amino acids. CDR1 is KGHSH and CDR2 is LQKENI in the germline V gene. Deletions cut 5 bases from V and 2 bases from J, with 13 bases between. The CDR3: CASSSTGKAYEQYF. DNA of the CDR3: TGTGCCAGCTCATCGACAGGAAAGGCCTACGAGCAGTACTTC.

The rearrangement uses TRBV2 and TRBJ1-1; the D is unclear. CDR1 SNHLY and CDR2 FYNNEI come from the germline V gene. V was shortened by 5 bases and J by 11 bases, with 12 bases between the two germline ends. The CDR3 has 11 amino acids. The CDR3 loop is CASSLHQTAFF. CDR3 nucleotide sequence: TGTGCCAGCAGTTTGCACCAGACGGCTTTCTTT.

The genes are TRBV28 and TRBJ1-1, with a weak D call TRBD1 (5 bases). Trimming cost V 6 bases and J 6 bases, with 26 bases left between them. The CDR3 has 17 residues. In germline, CDR1 is MDHEN, CDR2 SYDVKM. The CDR3 reads CASRTSLLKVLGAEAFF. Here the CDR3 DNA reads TGTGCCAGCAGGACGTCGTTATTGAAAGTACTGGGGGCTGAAGCTTTCTTT.

The chain joins TRBV30 to TRBJ2-7; 11 bases map to TRBD1. CDR3 size: 14 residues. With 5 bases clipped from V and 4 bases from J, the junction kept 7 bases outside the gene matches. Germline V lookup: CDR1 GTSNPN, CDR2 SVGIG (reference sequence). CDR3 bases: TGTGCCTGGGGTCGAGGGACAGGGGGTTACGAGCAGTACTTC. Its protein is CAWGRGTGGYEQYF.

The genes are TRBV2 and TRBJ2-2, with TRBD1 identical over 10 bases. The germline V gene has CDR1 SNHLY and CDR2 FYNNEI. Trimming took 10 bases from V and 8 from J; bases not matched to a gene: 22. This CDR3 has 18 amino acids. CDR3 protein: CATLKPLGQGKKGGELFF. CDR3 coding DNA: TGTGCCACCTTGAAGCCCTTGGGACAGGGGAAGAAGGGGGGGGAGCTGTTTTTT. Filled out from reference TRBV2 and TRBJ2-2, the complete variable domain reads EPEVTQTPSHQVTQMGQEVILRCVPISNHLYFYWYRQILGQKVEFLVSFYNNEISEKSEIFDDQFSVERPDGSNFTLKIRSTKLEDSAMYFCATLKPLGQGKKGGELFFGEGSRLTVL.

The chain recombines TRBV6-5 with TRBJ1-5; D call uncertain. With 5 bases removed from V and 7 bases from J, the gap between germline ends came to 12 bases. The germline CDR1 and CDR2 sequences are MNHEY and SVGAGI. This CDR3 spans 13 amino acids. Here the CDR3 reads CASSVPGVQPQHF. Here the CDR3 DNA reads TGTGCCAGCAGTGTGCCCGGGGTACAGCCCCAGCATTTT.

This chain connects TRBV18 to TRBJ2-3; a possible D gene is TRBD2 (5 bases). Looked up from germline, CDR1 is KGHSH and CDR2 is LQKENI. The CDR3 runs 14 residues. Trimming stripped 6 bases from V and 4 bases from J, with 14 bases between. CDR3: CASSRALRSDTQYF. CDR3 nucleotide sequence: TGTGCCAGCTCGCGGGCTTTGAGGTCAGATACGCAGTATTTT.

The rearrangement links TRBV27 to TRBJ2-3, with TRBD2 identical over 8 bases. Trimming removed 2 bases from V and 7 bases from J; junction bases left unmatched: 8. This CDR3 has 15 amino acids. Germline V gives CDR1 MNHEY, CDR2 SMNVEV (reference sequence). CDR3 amino acids: CASSLERGSTNTQYF. The CDR3 bases are TGTGCCAGCAGTTTAGAGCGGGGGTCTACGAATACGCAGTATTTT.

The J gene is TRBJ2-7, the V gene TRBV28; TRBD2 agrees at 11 bases. Germline CDR1 reads MDHEN; CDR2 reads SYDVKM. The CDR3 length is 14 residues. V trimming: 4 bases; J trimming: 6 bases; junction bases outside the gene matches: 5. The CDR3 DNA reads TGTGCCAGCAGTTACCCCGGACTAGCGGGCGAGCAGTACTTC. It is translated as CASSYPGLAGEQYF.

J is TRBJ1-6 and V is TRBV7-9; a weak D match, TRBD1 (6 bases). Trimming pared 4 bases from V and 7 bases from J, leaving 14 bases between. This CDR3 is built from 15 residues. In germline, CDR1 is SEHNR, CDR2 FQNEAQ (reference sequence). CDR3 region: CASSSPGQKNSPLHF. CDR3 coding DNA: TGTGCCAGCAGCTCACCTGGACAGAAAAATTCACCCCTCCACTTT.

This clone was counted a single time. This sequence joins TRBV6-5 and TRBJ1-5; D unresolved. CDR3 length equals 16 residues. CDR1 MNHEY and CDR2 SVGAGI come from the germline V gene. Trimming removed 4 bases at V and 0 bases at J, with 13 bases between. CDR3 sequence reads: CASSSERRFSNQPQHF. In DNA, the CDR3 is TGTGCCAGCAGTTCCGAACGACGGTTTAGCAATCAGCCCCAGCATTTT.

This clone was observed once. CDR3 region: CASTRERGYTF. The CDR3 DNA reads as TGTGCCAGCACGAGGGAAAGAGGCTACACCTTC. The chain has TRBV28 and TRBJ1-2; D remains ambiguous. V was cut by 7 bases and J by 8 bases, with 11 bases left in between. The length of the CDR3 is 11 residues. CDR1 is MDHEN, CDR2 SYDVKM, per germline.

V and J are TRBV5-1 and TRBJ2-7; D is unresolved. The V and J ends lost 0 bases and 3 bases respectively, with 13 bases between them. The germline V gene has CDR1 SGHRS and CDR2 YFSETQ. The CDR3 length is 15 residues. The CDR3 region has the DNA TGCGCCAGCAGCTTGGCCGCCGGCCCGAACTACGAGCAGTACTTC. It translates to CASSLAAGPNYEQYF.

The rearrangement joins TRBV7-2 to TRBJ2-5, with TRBD2 matching over 11 bases. The CDR3 spans 15 residues. Germline assignment: CDR1 SGHTA and CDR2 FQGNSA. With V trimmed by 5 bases and J by 5 bases, 7 bases remained unmatched. In nucleotides, the CDR3 is TGTGCCAGCAGCGTTAGCGGGGGGGGCTGGGAGACCCAGTACTTC. Protein product: CASSVSGGGWETQYF. The entire variable domain, with the rest obtained from reference TRBV7-2 and TRBJ2-5, is as follows: GAGVSQSPSNKVTEKGKDVELRCDPISGHTALYWYRQSLGQGLEFLIYFQGNSAPDKSGLPSDRFSAERTGGSVSTLTIQRTQQEDSAVYLCASSVSGGGWETQYFGPGTRLLVL.

The J gene is TRBJ1-6, the V gene TRBV7-9; tentative D call: TRBD1 (6 bases). The CDR3 runs to 14 residues. Germline values: CDR1 SEHNR, CDR2 FQNEAQ (reference sequence). V was trimmed by 6 bases and J by 6 bases, leaving 12 bases between them. The CDR3: CASSISRGNSPLHF. CDR3 DNA: TGTGCCAGCAGTATCAGCAGGGGTAATTCACCCCTCCACTTT.

Only one count was recorded for this clone. The chain links TRBV18 to TRBJ1-3; maybe TRBD1 (6 bases). V lost 3 bases and J 3 bases, leaving 21 bases between the germline ends. CDR1 is KGHSH and CDR2 is LQKENI in the germline V gene. This CDR3 spans 18 amino acids. CDR3 nucleotide sequence: TGTGCCAGCTCACCGAAGGGGGGGGACCCAAGCGTTGGAAACACCATATATTTT. It translates to CASSPKGGDPSVGNTIYF.

The CDR3 reads CASLPGQDVNTEAFF. CDR3 DNA: TGTGCCAGCTTACCGGGACAGGACGTGAACACTGAAGCTTTCTTT. The chain recombines TRBV18 with TRBJ1-1; 8 nucleotides agree with TRBD1. Unmatched junction bases numbered 7, after V lost 7 bases and J lost 0 bases. The germline V gene has CDR1 KGHSH and CDR2 LQKENI. The CDR3 runs 15 residues.

This chain uses TRBV5-5 with TRBJ2-1, with TRBD1 matching 7 bases. The CDR3 is 17 amino acids. J lost 0 bases, V lost 0 bases, and 6 bases had no gene match. Germline CDR1 SGHKS, CDR2 YYEKEE (reference sequence). In DNA form, the CDR3 reads TGTGCCAGCAGCTTGGTGGGACAGACCAGCTCCTACAATGAGCAGTTCTTC. Translating it yields CASSLVGQTSSYNEQFF.

V usage is TRBV6-4 and J usage is TRBJ2-2; maybe TRBD1 (5 bases). Trimming pared 4 bases from V and 1 base from J, leaving 10 bases between. CDR1 MRHNA and CDR2 SNTAGT come from the germline V gene. The CDR3 is 15 amino acids. The CDR3 is CASSVGAVNTGELFF. Here the CDR3 DNA reads TGTGCCAGCAGTGTAGGGGCAGTGAACACCGGGGAGCTGTTTTTT.

There are a few counts of this clone. The V call is TRBV6-5, the J call TRBJ1-5; TRBD1 might be the D (6 bases). This CDR3 contains 14 residues. Germline lookup yields CDR1 MNHEY and CDR2 SVGAGI. V was shortened by 6 bases and J by 3 bases, with 12 bases between the two germline ends. CDR3 bases: TGTGCCAGCAGGTCCACAGGGACCAATCAGCCCCAGCATTTT. Residues: CASRSTGTNQPQHF.

This clone came up once. The chain combines TRBV7-3 with TRBJ2-3; tentatively, D is TRBD2 (7 bases). From germline, CDR1 is SGHTA and CDR2 FQGTGA. The CDR3 sequence is 16 residues long. Trimming shortened V by 6 bases and J by 6 bases, and 22 bases separated the two germline ends. DNA of the CDR3: TGTGCCAGCAGTCGGGGTGCGGGGGCGGTTCTGGATACGCAGTATTTT. Protein: CASSRGAGAVLDTQYF.